This T cell receptor (beta chain) was profiled in a study of Graves' ophthalmopathy and Graves' hyperthyroidism. Study findings and constraints: The model reached approximately 71% sensitivity and roughly 76% specificity for predicting ophthalmopathy progression.

Ophthalmopathic donors had moderate-to-severe activity, CAS ≥3 and NOSPECS ≥4, with disease that had lasted under 3 months. V was clipped by 2 bases and J by 7 bases, with 14 bases between them. The CDR3 sequence is 15 residues long. Germline lookup yields CDR1 MNHEY and CDR2 SVGAGI. Transcripts of RNA were the source for amplifying TCR beta CDR3 regions. Second-round multiplex PCR followed a first-round RT-PCR using HTBI primers. TCRdb independently ran MiXCR on the multiplex PCR reads; one entry per CDR3 protein. The table lists about 500,000 distinct CDR3 sequences, roughly 14% of them singletons. This clonotype came up many times. Its target is not known.

This TCR came from a woman aged 30 to 39 with Graves' ophthalmopathy. Sequenced material: blood. The chain joins TRBV6-5 to TRBJ2-2, with D possibly matching TRBD2 (5 bases). CDR3 bases: TGTGCCAGCAGTTACACCGCTTTTGGAGGCGGGGAGCTGTTTTTT. Translating gives CASSYTAFGGGELFF.